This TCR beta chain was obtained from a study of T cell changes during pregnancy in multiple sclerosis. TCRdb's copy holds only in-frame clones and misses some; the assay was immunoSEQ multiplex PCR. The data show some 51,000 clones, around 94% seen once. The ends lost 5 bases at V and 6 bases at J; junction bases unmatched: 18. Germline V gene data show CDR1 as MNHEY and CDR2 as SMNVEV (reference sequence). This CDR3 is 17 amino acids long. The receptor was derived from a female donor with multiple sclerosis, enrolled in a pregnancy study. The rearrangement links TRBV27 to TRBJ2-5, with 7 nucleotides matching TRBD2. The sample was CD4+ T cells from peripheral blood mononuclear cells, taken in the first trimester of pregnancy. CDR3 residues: CASSPISSGGIQKTQYF. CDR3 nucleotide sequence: TGTGCCAGCAGTCCCATCTCTAGCGGCGGGATCCAGAAGACCCAGTACTTC.